This T cell receptor beta chain appears in the sequencing data of a study of blood T cell repertoires in COVID-19. The V segment lost 3 bases and the J segment 5 bases; nucleotides outside the gene matches: 10. There are 16 residues in the CDR3. Germline V lookup: CDR1 SGHAT, CDR2 FQDESV (reference sequence). Sequencing was performed with immunoSEQ multiplex PCR; in TCRdb, only in-frame clones are kept and a portion is missing. Of approximately 290,000 clones in the sample, about 80% are singletons; the top ten hold 15% to 17%. The sequence was collected from a person aged 65 to 85 with COVID-19, enrolled during active disease. This chain links TRBV11-1 with TRBJ2-5; 9 bases are a match to TRBD2. Sequencing was performed on peripheral blood. The CDR3 is CASSFRRGRAQETQYF. CDR3 in DNA: TGTGCCAGCAGCTTCCGTCGCGGGAGGGCCCAGGAGACCCAGTACTTC.